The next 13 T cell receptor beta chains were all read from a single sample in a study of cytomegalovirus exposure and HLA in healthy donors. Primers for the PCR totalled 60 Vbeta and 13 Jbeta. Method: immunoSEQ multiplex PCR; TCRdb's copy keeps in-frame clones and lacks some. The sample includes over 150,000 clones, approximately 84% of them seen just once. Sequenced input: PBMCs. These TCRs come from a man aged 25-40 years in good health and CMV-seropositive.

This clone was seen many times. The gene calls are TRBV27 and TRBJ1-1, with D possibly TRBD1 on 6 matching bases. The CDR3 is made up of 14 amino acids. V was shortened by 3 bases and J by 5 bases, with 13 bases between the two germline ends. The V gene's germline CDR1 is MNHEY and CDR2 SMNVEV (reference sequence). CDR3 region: CASSFHREGTEAFF. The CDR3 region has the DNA TGTGCCAGCAGTTTTCACAGGGAGGGGACTGAAGCTTTCTTT.

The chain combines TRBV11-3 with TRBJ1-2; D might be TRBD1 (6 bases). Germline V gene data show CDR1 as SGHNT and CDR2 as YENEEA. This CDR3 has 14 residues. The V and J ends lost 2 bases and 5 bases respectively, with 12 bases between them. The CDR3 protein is CASSLRGAQYGYTF. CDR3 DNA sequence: TGTGCCAGCAGCTTACGGGGGGCGCAATATGGCTACACCTTC.

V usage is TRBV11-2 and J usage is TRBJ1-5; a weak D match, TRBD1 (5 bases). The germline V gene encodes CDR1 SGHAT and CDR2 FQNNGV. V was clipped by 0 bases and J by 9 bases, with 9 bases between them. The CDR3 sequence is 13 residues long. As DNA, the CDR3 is TGTGCCAGCAGCTTAGATCAGGGTTCGCCCCAGCATTTT. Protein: CASSLDQGSPQHF.

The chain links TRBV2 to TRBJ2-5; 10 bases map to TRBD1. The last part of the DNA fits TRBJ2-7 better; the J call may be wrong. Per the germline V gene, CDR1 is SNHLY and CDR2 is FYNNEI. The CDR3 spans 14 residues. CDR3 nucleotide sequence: TGTGCCAGCAGCCCGGGACAGGGGAACTACGAGCAGTACTTC. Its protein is CASSPGQGNYEQYF.

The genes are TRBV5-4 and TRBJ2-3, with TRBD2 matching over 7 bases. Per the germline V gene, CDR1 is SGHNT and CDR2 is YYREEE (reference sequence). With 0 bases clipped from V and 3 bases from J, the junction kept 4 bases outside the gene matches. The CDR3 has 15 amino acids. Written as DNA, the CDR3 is TGTGCCAGCAGCTTGGGACTAGCCGTGACAGATACGCAGTATTTT. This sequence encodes CASSLGLAVTDTQYF.

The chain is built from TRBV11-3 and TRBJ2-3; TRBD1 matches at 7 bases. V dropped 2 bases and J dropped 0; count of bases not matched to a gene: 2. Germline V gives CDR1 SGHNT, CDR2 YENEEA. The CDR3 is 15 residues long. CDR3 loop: CASSLTGDSTDTQYF. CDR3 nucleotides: TGTGCCAGCAGCTTAACAGGGGACAGCACAGATACGCAGTATTTT.

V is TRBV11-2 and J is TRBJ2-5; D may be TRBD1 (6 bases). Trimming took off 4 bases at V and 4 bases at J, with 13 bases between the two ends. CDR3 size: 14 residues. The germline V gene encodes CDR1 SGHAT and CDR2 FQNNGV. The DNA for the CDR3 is TGTGCCAGCAGCTCCCAGGACAGTATAGAGACCCAGTACTTC. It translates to CASSSQDSIETQYF.

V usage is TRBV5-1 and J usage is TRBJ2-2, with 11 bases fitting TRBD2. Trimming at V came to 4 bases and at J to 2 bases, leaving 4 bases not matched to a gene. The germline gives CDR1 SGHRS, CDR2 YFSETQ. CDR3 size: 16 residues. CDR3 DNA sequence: TGCGCCAGCAGCCCAGGGACTAGCGGAAACACCGGGGAGCTGTTTTTT. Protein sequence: CASSPGTSGNTGELFF.

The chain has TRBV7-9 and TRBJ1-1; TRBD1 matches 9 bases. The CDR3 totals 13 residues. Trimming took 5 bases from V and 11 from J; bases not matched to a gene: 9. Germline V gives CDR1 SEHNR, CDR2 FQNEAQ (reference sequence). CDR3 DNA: TGTGCCAGCAGCAAACAGGGGGCGGTGGCTGCTTTCTTT. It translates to CASSKQGAVAAFF.

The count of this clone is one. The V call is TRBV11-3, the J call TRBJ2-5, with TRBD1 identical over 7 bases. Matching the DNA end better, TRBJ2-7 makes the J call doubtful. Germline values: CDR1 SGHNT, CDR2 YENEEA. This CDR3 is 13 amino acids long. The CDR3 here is CASSYRGPYEQYF. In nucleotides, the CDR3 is TGTGCCAGCAGCTACAGGGGTCCCTACGAGCAGTACTTC.

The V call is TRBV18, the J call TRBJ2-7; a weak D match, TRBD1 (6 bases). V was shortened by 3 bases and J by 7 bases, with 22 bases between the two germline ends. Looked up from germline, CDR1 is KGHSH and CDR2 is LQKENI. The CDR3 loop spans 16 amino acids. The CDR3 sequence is CASSPTAQGRFGEQYF. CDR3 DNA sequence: TGTGCCAGCTCACCCACGGCCCAGGGGCGATTTGGTGAGCAGTACTTC.

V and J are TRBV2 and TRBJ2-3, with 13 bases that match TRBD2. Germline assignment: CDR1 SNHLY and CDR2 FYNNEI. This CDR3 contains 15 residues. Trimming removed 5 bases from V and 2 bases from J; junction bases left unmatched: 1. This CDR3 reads CASSTSGRATDTQYF. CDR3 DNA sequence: TGTGCCAGCAGTACTAGCGGGAGGGCCACAGATACGCAGTATTTT.

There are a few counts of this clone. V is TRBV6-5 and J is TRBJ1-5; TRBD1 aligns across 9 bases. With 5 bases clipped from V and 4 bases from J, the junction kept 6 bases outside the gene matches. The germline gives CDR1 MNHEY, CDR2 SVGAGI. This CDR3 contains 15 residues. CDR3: CASSRTGQGNQPQHF. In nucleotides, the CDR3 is TGTGCCAGCAGTCGGACCGGACAGGGGAATCAGCCCCAGCATTTT.